One and the same sample provided the 16 T cell receptor beta chains below, sequenced in a study of blood T cell repertoires in COVID-19. The data were produced by immunoSEQ multiplex PCR, yet TCRdb's version contains in-frame clones alone and is incomplete. The sample yields about 250,000 clones, approximately 89% seen once. Sequencing was carried out using peripheral blood. These receptors were collected from a woman aged 30 to 39 with COVID-19, enrolled during active disease.

This clone was counted once. In the same sample, other DNA sequences code for this CDR3. The chain is built from TRBV4-2 and TRBJ1-4; D possibly corresponds to TRBD1 (5 bases). The CDR3 contains 15 residues. From germline, CDR1 is LGHNA and CDR2 YNFKEQ. Trimming took off 3 bases at V and 3 bases at J, with 11 bases between the two ends. Here the CDR3 reads CASSQPGGSNEKLFF. CDR3 nucleotides: TGTGCCAGCAGCCAGCCCGGGGGGTCTAATGAAAAACTGTTTTTT.

The V and J genes are TRBV6-2 or TRBV6-3 and TRBJ2-5; D is ambiguous. The germline V gene has CDR1 MNHEY and CDR2 SVGEGT. Trimming cost V 0 bases and J 5 bases, with 7 bases left between them. The CDR3 consists of 13 residues. The CDR3 DNA is TGTGCCAGCAGTTACTCGGAGTGGGAGACCCAGTACTTC. As protein: CASSYSEWETQYF.

This chain uses TRBV4-3 with TRBJ2-3, with a tentative D call TRBD2 (7 bases). The germline gives CDR1 LGHNA, CDR2 YSLEER. This CDR3 region has 17 residues. Trimming shortened V by 0 bases and J by 2 bases, and 15 bases separated the two germline ends. The chain's CDR3 is CASSQDPGRGATDTQYF. Here the CDR3 DNA reads TGCGCCAGCAGCCAAGATCCCGGCCGGGGGGCCACAGATACGCAGTATTTT.

The chain is built from TRBV5-4 and TRBJ1-3; weak D call: TRBD1 (5 bases). Germline V lookup: CDR1 SGHNT, CDR2 YYREEE (reference sequence). Trimming removed 4 bases at V and 0 bases at J, with 14 bases between. The CDR3 spans 16 residues. The DNA of the CDR3 is TGTGCCAGCAGCCTCCCTACAGGAGACTCTGGAAACACCATATATTTT. It translates to CASSLPTGDSGNTIYF.

This clone was recorded only once. The V call is TRBV5-8, the J call TRBJ1-2, with D possibly being TRBD1 (5 bases). The CDR3 contains 15 residues. Trimming shortened V by 10 bases and J by 5 bases, and 24 bases separated the two germline ends. Germline V lookup: CDR1 SGHTS, CDR2 YDEGEE. The CDR3 DNA follows: TGTGCCCGACTGGAAGGGGAAGGAGGGACTTATGGCTACACCTTC. Translation: CARLEGEGGTYGYTF. The entire variable domain, with the rest obtained from reference TRBV5-8 and TRBJ1-2, is as follows: EAGVTQSPTHLIKTRGQQATLRCSPISGHTSVYWYQQALGLGLQFLLWYDEGEERNRGNFPPRFSGRQFPNYSSELNVNALELEDSALYLCARLEGEGGTYGYTFGSGTRLTVV.

The chain combines TRBV10-3 with TRBJ1-2, with 9 bases lining up with TRBD1. V was pared by 10 bases and J by 3 bases, with 9 bases of the junction left unmatched. The V gene's germline CDR1 is ENHRY and CDR2 SYGVKD. CDR3 length equals 14 residues. The CDR3 protein is CANQQGAGDYGYTF. Here the CDR3 DNA reads TGTGCCAACCAACAGGGGGCCGGGGACTATGGCTACACCTTC.

This chain uses TRBV2 with TRBJ1-3; D gene ambiguous. The CDR3 runs to 12 residues. CDR1 and CDR2 (germline): SNHLY, FYNNEI. V lost 8 bases to trimming and J lost 0 bases, with 5 bases between them. CDR3 in amino acids: CASPGSGNTIYF. The CDR3 DNA sequence: TGTGCCAGCCCCGGCTCTGGAAACACCATATATTTT. The complete variable domain, with remaining parts taken from reference TRBV2 and TRBJ1-3, reads EPEVTQTPSHQVTQMGQEVILRCVPISNHLYFYWYRQILGQKVEFLVSFYNNEISEKSEIFDDQFSVERPDGSNFTLKIRSTKLEDSAMYFCASPGSGNTIYFGEGSWLTVV.

CDR3 sequence reads: CASSLATGGNYGYTF. CDR3 sequence (DNA): TGTGCCAGCAGTTTAGCCACAGGGGGCAACTATGGCTACACCTTC. The J gene is TRBJ1-2, the V gene TRBV27, with 9 positions matching TRBD1. Looked up from germline, CDR1 is MNHEY and CDR2 is SMNVEV (reference sequence). This CDR3 is 15 amino acids long. The V gene end was trimmed by 2 bases and the J gene end by 2 bases; junction bases not matched to a gene: 3.

This chain connects TRBV6-5 to TRBJ1-1, with D perhaps TRBD1 (6 bases). Germline lookup yields CDR1 MNHEY and CDR2 SVGAGI. The CDR3 covers 13 residues. The germline V and J ends were trimmed by 7 bases and 6 bases, with 15 bases remaining between them. In DNA, the CDR3 is TGTGCCAGCACTGGGGGGGGCAGGGCTGAAGCTTTCTTT. Protein product: CASTGGGRAEAFF.

The chain carries TRBV19 and TRBJ1-3; no definite D call. Between the trimmed V and J ends, which lost 6 bases and 0 bases, there was a span of 9 bases. Germline lookup yields CDR1 LNHDA and CDR2 SQIVND (reference sequence). The CDR3 is 14 amino acids. DNA for the CDR3: TGTGCCAGTAGAACACAGAGCTCTGGAAACACCATATATTTT. This encodes CASRTQSSGNTIYF.

The genes are TRBV28 and TRBJ1-2; TRBD1 might be the D (6 bases). V lost 6 bases and J 8 bases, leaving 25 bases between the germline ends. Per the germline V gene, CDR1 is MDHEN and CDR2 is SYDVKM. The CDR3 consists of 16 residues. This CDR3 is CASSGSMGAIGKGYTF. CDR3 in DNA: TGTGCCAGCAGCGGGTCTATGGGGGCGATTGGGAAGGGCTACACCTTC.

This clone was picked up a small number of times. The chain employs TRBV7-2 and TRBJ1-5; D remains ambiguous. V was pared by 7 bases and J by 6 bases, with 13 bases between. The CDR3 runs to 13 residues. Germline V gene sequence: CDR1 SGHTA, CDR2 FQGNSA. The CDR3 sequence is CASNLERGQPQHF. CDR3 coding DNA: TGTGCCAGCAACCTCGAGAGAGGTCAGCCCCAGCATTTT.

V gene TRBV18 combines with J gene TRBJ2-5; TRBD2 matches at 10 bases. The CDR3 covers 17 residues. Germline V gives CDR1 KGHSH, CDR2 LQKENI. V shed 3 bases, J shed 0 bases, and the junction held 7 bases outside the gene matches. The CDR3 sequence: CASSPWIAGGNQETQYF. Here the CDR3 DNA reads TGTGCCAGCTCACCTTGGATAGCGGGGGGAAACCAAGAGACCCAGTACTTC.

This rearrangement joins TRBV2 to TRBJ2-2, with 9 bases matching TRBD1. The germline CDR1 and CDR2 sequences are SNHLY and FYNNEI. The CDR3 is 15 residues long. With V trimmed by 5 bases and J by 1 base, 2 bases remained unmatched. In nucleotides, the CDR3 is TGTGCCAGCAGTCTGGACAGGGGGAACACCGGGGAGCTGTTTTTT. Its protein is CASSLDRGNTGELFF.

V usage is TRBV29-1 and J usage is TRBJ2-2; D unclear. Germline V CDR1 and CDR2: SQVTM, ANQGSEA. This CDR3 is built from 13 residues. Trimming cost V 5 bases and J 0 bases, with 7 bases left between them. CDR3 bases: TGCAGCGTTTCCAGGTCGAACACCGGGGAGCTGTTTTTT. Its translation is CSVSRSNTGELFF.

This clone appeared once. The chain uses TRBV3-1 (or the pseudogene TRBV3-2) and TRBJ2-1; 12 bases are shared with TRBD2. Per germline, CDR1 LGHDT and CDR2 YNNKEL (reference sequence). CDR3 length: 16 amino acids. After removal of 3 bases from V and 8 bases from J, the junction contained 8 bases not matched to a gene. The chain's CDR3 is CASSHFLAGGPDEQFF. In nucleotides, the CDR3 is TGTGCCAGCAGCCATTTTCTAGCGGGAGGGCCGGATGAGCAGTTCTTC.